A single sample gave rise to the 6 T cell receptor beta chains below, sequenced in a study of blood T cell repertoires in COVID-19. Some clones are missing from TCRdb's copy, which holds only in-frame ones; the method was immunoSEQ multiplex PCR. The table shows approximately 210,000 clones, with approximately 90% occurring only once. Sequencing was performed on peripheral blood. All receptors come from a human donor in a cohort sampled during active COVID-19.

V gene TRBV5-1 combines with J gene TRBJ2-1, with 7 bases matching TRBD1. Germline CDR1 reads SGHRS; CDR2 reads YFSETQ. V lost 7 bases and J lost 1; bases outside the gene matches: 8. The CDR3 loop spans 15 amino acids. The CDR3 DNA reads as TGCGCCAGCTCTCGAGAGGACAGGTCCTACAATGAGCAGTTCTTC. Translating it yields CASSREDRSYNEQFF.

The chain carries TRBV19 and TRBJ2-3; 7 bases are shared with TRBD1. Germline CDR1 is LNHDA and CDR2 is SQIVND (reference sequence). V lost 9 bases to trimming and J lost 5 bases; unmatched junction nucleotides: 8. The CDR3 totals 13 residues. The CDR3: CASLDRVRDTQYF. The CDR3 DNA is TGTGCCAGCCTCGACAGGGTTAGAGATACGCAGTATTTT.

The chain couples TRBV5-4 to TRBJ1-1; 7 bases are shared with TRBD1. In germline, CDR1 is SGHNT, CDR2 YYREEE (reference sequence). CDR3 length: 13 amino acids. V gave up 2 bases and J gave up 4 bases; unmatched junction bases: 2. The CDR3 DNA sequence: TGTGCCAGCAGCTTACAGGGGCGCACTGAAGCTTTCTTT. Translating it yields CASSLQGRTEAFF.

The genes are TRBV6-5 and TRBJ2-7, with 8 nucleotides matching TRBD2. The ends lost 0 bases at V and 4 bases at J; junction bases unmatched: 8. Germline lookup yields CDR1 MNHEY and CDR2 SVGAGI. There are 16 residues in the CDR3. CDR3 loop: CASSYSAGRASYEQYF. CDR3 nucleotide sequence: TGTGCCAGCAGTTACTCAGCCGGGAGGGCCTCGTACGAGCAGTACTTC.

J is TRBJ2-7 and V is TRBV7-9, with D maybe TRBD2 (5 bases). Looked up from germline, CDR1 is SEHNR and CDR2 is FQNEAQ (reference sequence). V was trimmed by 3 bases and J by 2 bases, leaving 8 bases between them. There are 13 residues in the CDR3. The CDR3 nucleotides are TGTGCCAGCAGCTTGGAGGCTCCCTACGAGCAGTACTTC. Protein: CASSLEAPYEQYF.

The rearrangement links TRBV10-2 to TRBJ2-1, with 7 bases fitting TRBD2. With 3 bases clipped from V and 3 bases from J, the junction kept 5 bases outside the gene matches. Germline V gives CDR1 WSHSY, CDR2 SAAADI. The CDR3 is 15 amino acids. As DNA, the CDR3 is TGCGCCAGCAGTGAAGGGAGGGCCTTCTACAATGAGCAGTTCTTC. Translated, it gives CASSEGRAFYNEQFF.